The 27 T cell receptor beta chains below come from one sample, sequenced in a study of cytomegalovirus exposure and HLA in healthy donors. The study ran its PCR with 60 Vbeta and 13 Jbeta primers. The data were produced by immunoSEQ multiplex PCR, yet TCRdb's version contains in-frame clones alone and is incomplete. The sample has about 100,000 clones, approximately 85% seen once. The specimen was PBMCs. The receptors were gathered from a young man in good health and CMV-seronegative.

The sample holds a few counts of this clone. The rearrangement joins TRBV2 to TRBJ2-3; D is undetermined. The CDR3 extends over 15 amino acids. Looked up from germline, CDR1 is SNHLY and CDR2 is FYNNEI. With 10 bases removed from V and 0 bases from J, the gap between germline ends came to 17 bases. CDR3 nucleotides: TGTGCCACCGGGTCGGGTACTCTTAGCACAGATACGCAGTATTTT. Residues: CATGSGTLSTDTQYF.

The CDR3: CASTSPGDSGTSKLFF. The CDR3 nucleotides read TGTGCCAGTACCTCCCCCGGGGATAGCGGGACCTCCAAGTTGTTCTTC. The rearrangement joins TRBV19 to TRBJ2-1, with 8 bases matching TRBD2. CDR3 length equals 16 residues. J gave up 15 bases and V 7 bases, and 23 bases lay outside the gene matches. Looked up from germline, CDR1 is LNHDA and CDR2 is SQIVND (reference sequence).

A word on this clone: The same CDR3 also results from other DNA sequences found in this sample. This rearrangement joins TRBV28 to TRBJ1-5; weak D call: TRBD1 (5 bases). Germline lookup yields CDR1 MDHEN and CDR2 SYDVKM. This CDR3 region has 14 residues. The germline V and J ends were trimmed by 5 bases and 5 bases, with 13 bases remaining between them. CDR3 protein: CASSPGQKDQPQHF. CDR3 in DNA: TGTGCCAGCAGTCCCGGACAAAAGGATCAGCCCCAGCATTTT.

The chain employs TRBV14 and TRBJ1-1; the D gene is possibly TRBD1 (6 bases). Germline V gene lookup returns CDR1 SGHDN and CDR2 FVKESK. Trimming removed 4 bases from V and 5 bases from J, with 11 bases in between. This CDR3 has 13 amino acids. This chain's CDR3 is CASSLGRGTEAFF. CDR3 DNA sequence: TGTGCCAGCAGCCTAGGGAGGGGGACTGAAGCTTTCTTT.

The chain recombines TRBV9 with TRBJ1-2; the D gene is possibly TRBD1 (6 bases). CDR1 SGDLS and CDR2 YYNGEE come from the germline V gene. The CDR3 is made up of 14 amino acids. V was clipped by 0 bases and J by 8 bases, with 14 bases between them. The CDR3 reads CASSVASGRGGYTF. DNA for the CDR3: TGTGCCAGCAGCGTAGCCTCAGGGAGGGGGGGCTACACCTTC.

This clone was detected only a few times. One end of the junction fails to match germline, which may point to a read error. The chain joins TRBV19 to TRBJ2-1; TRBD2 might be the D (6 bases). Per the germline V gene, CDR1 is LNHDA and CDR2 is SQIVND (reference sequence). The CDR3 has 15 residues. The CDR3 loop reads CASSRGTDSYNEQFF. The CDR3 DNA sequence: TGTGCCAGCAGTAGAGGGACTGACTCCTACAATGAGCAGTTCTTC.

This chain connects TRBV27 to TRBJ1-1; D unresolved. The germline V gene encodes CDR1 MNHEY and CDR2 SMNVEV (reference sequence). V lost 4 bases and J lost 1, with 16 bases in between. The CDR3 runs 16 residues. CDR3 sequence: CASSSGVGQPNTEAFF. The CDR3 region has the DNA TGTGCCAGCAGTTCAGGCGTGGGCCAGCCGAACACTGAAGCTTTCTTT.

The chain couples TRBV27 to TRBJ2-7, with D maybe TRBD2 (6 bases). With 2 bases removed from V and 1 base from J, the gap between germline ends came to 12 bases. Germline V lookup: CDR1 MNHEY, CDR2 SMNVEV (reference sequence). The CDR3 spans 15 residues. The CDR3 sequence is CASSLAGTGSYEQYF. CDR3 bases: TGTGCCAGCAGTTTAGCCGGGACTGGTTCCTACGAGCAGTACTTC.

About this clone itself: The CDR3 does not end in the conserved phenylalanine or tryptophan, so this is likely a read error. The DNA is omitted, as the CDR3 cannot be located on it reliably, and the CDR3 follows TCRdb's listing. The J gene is TRBJ2-7, the V gene TRBV6-6; the table's D gene call, TRBD1, was not cross checked with the DNA. The CDR3 is 13 residues long, ends included. Germline CDR1 and CDR2: MNHNY and SVGAGI (reference sequence). Here the CDR3 reads CASSPPDRNRSSC.

The genes are TRBV5-4 and TRBJ2-2, with TRBD2 matching 11 bases. This CDR3 has 14 amino acids. Germline lookup yields CDR1 SGHNT and CDR2 YYREEE (reference sequence). V was clipped by 1 base and J by 10 bases; unmatched bases: 3. CDR3 loop: CASSLSSGRTELFF. The CDR3 nucleotides read TGTGCCAGCAGCTTGTCTAGCGGGAGGACGGAGCTGTTTTTT.

This rearrangement joins TRBV7-8 to TRBJ2-5; 7 nucleotides match TRBD2. Germline V CDR1 and CDR2: SGHVS, FQNEAQ. CDR3 length: 12 residues. The ends lost 3 bases at V and 7 bases at J; junction bases unmatched: 2. The CDR3 here is CASSFSGGTQYF. The DNA of the CDR3 is TGTGCCAGCAGCTTTTCGGGGGGGACCCAGTACTTC. Complete variable domain (other parts from reference TRBV7-8 and TRBJ2-5): GAGVSQSPRYKVAKRGQDVALRCDPISGHVSLFWYQQALGQGPEFLTYFQNEAQLDKSGLPSDRFFAERPEGSVSTLKIQRTQQEDSAVYLCASSFSGGTQYFGPGTRLLVL.

CDR3 sequence: CASSQDRGRDRFSLTAKNIQYF. CDR3 coding DNA: TGTGCCAGCAGTCAAGACAGGGGGCGGGATAGGTTCAGCCTTACTGCCAAAAACATTCAGTACTTC. This chain uses TRBV2 with TRBJ2-4, with 10 bases that match TRBD1. CDR1 is SNHLY, CDR2 FYNNEI, per germline. The trim removed 5 bases at V and 1 base at J, leaving 23 bases unmatched. The CDR3 covers 22 residues.

This clone showed up just a few times. V and J are TRBV4-1 and TRBJ1-1; D is uncertain. The CDR3 is made up of 16 amino acids. Germline V gene sequence: CDR1 MGHRA, CDR2 YSYEKL. Trimming stripped 0 bases from V and 7 bases from J, with 18 bases between. The CDR3 region is CASSQDASGFYLEAFF. In DNA, the CDR3 is TGCGCCAGCAGCCAAGACGCCTCGGGATTTTATCTTGAAGCTTTCTTT.

The rearrangement joins TRBV5-4 to TRBJ2-5; 9 bases line up with TRBD1. The CDR3 has 16 residues. With V trimmed by 0 bases and J by 2 bases, 5 bases remained unmatched. Germline lookup yields CDR1 SGHNT and CDR2 YYREEE (reference sequence). CDR3 in amino acids: CASSLGPQGAQETQYF. CDR3 in DNA: TGTGCCAGCAGCTTGGGTCCACAGGGGGCGCAAGAGACCCAGTACTTC.

This clone was counted a few times. The V call is TRBV5-6, the J call TRBJ2-3, with 7 positions matching TRBD2. V lost 2 bases to trimming and J lost 4 bases; unmatched junction nucleotides: 7. Germline lookup yields CDR1 SGHDT and CDR2 YYEEEE. The CDR3 is 15 amino acids. The CDR3 region has the DNA TGTGCCAGCAGCTTCCTAGCGGTGGGGGCAGATACGCAGTATTTT. It specifies CASSFLAVGADTQYF.

This chain joins TRBV30 and TRBJ2-7, with 8 bases fitting TRBD1. The CDR3 spans 13 residues. Looked up from germline, CDR1 is GTSNPN and CDR2 is SVGIG (reference sequence). V was pared by 2 bases and J by 3 bases, with 3 bases of the junction left unmatched. CDR3 residues: CAWSLTGGYEQYF. CDR3 bases: TGTGCCTGGAGTCTAACAGGGGGCTACGAGCAGTACTTC.

This clone came up a few times. V usage is TRBV4-3 and J usage is TRBJ2-3; D remains ambiguous. The CDR3 runs to 14 residues. Trimming left V 2 bases short and J 2 bases short, with 8 bases between. Germline V gene data show CDR1 as LGHNA and CDR2 as YSLEER. The CDR3 sequence: CASSQSDHTDTQYF. In DNA, the CDR3 is TGCGCCAGCAGCCAAAGCGACCACACAGATACGCAGTATTTT.

The chain has TRBV5-1 and TRBJ1-4; 8 bases agree with TRBD1. The CDR3 loop spans 17 amino acids. V shed 5 bases and J 3 bases; nucleotides not matched to a gene: 12. In germline, CDR1 is SGHRS, CDR2 YFSETQ. DNA of the CDR3: TGCGCCAGCAGACGAACAGGGGGTCGTCGAGCTAATGAAAAACTGTTTTTT. Protein sequence: CASRRTGGRRANEKLFF.

This chain connects TRBV27 to TRBJ2-2, with D possibly matching TRBD1 (5 bases). With 2 bases removed from V and 6 bases from J, the gap between germline ends came to 13 bases. Germline CDR1 is MNHEY and CDR2 is SMNVEV (reference sequence). CDR3 size: 15 residues. The DNA of the CDR3 is TGTGCCAGCAGTTTAAGTTTTAGGGGTCCCGGGGAGCTGTTTTTT. It is translated as CASSLSFRGPGELFF.

The rearrangement links TRBV28 to TRBJ1-1; the D is unclear. The CDR3 totals 11 residues. Germline V gives CDR1 MDHEN, CDR2 SYDVKM. V lost 6 bases and J 0 bases, leaving 2 bases between the germline ends. CDR3 DNA: TGTGCCAGCAGCGTGAACACTGAAGCTTTCTTT. Translation: CASSVNTEAFF.

The rearrangement joins TRBV5-4 to TRBJ2-2; possibly TRBD1 for D (5 bases). From germline, CDR1 is SGHNT and CDR2 YYREEE (reference sequence). V lost 1 base, J lost 4 bases, and 11 bases lay in between. This CDR3 is built from 15 residues. Here the CDR3 DNA reads TGTGCCAGCAGCTTGATGCCAGGGTCCACCGGGGAGCTGTTTTTT. It encodes CASSLMPGSTGELFF. The full variable domain, completed using reference TRBV5-4 and TRBJ2-2, is ETGVTQSPTHLIKTRGQQVTLRCSSQSGHNTVSWYQQALGQGPQFIFQYYREEENGRGNFPPRFSGLQFPNYSSELNVNALELDDSALYLCASSLMPGSTGELFFGEGSRLTVL.

This chain links TRBV27 with TRBJ2-5; tentative D call: TRBD2 (6 bases). CDR1 and CDR2 (germline): MNHEY, SMNVEV (reference sequence). CDR3 size: 13 residues. Trimming pared 10 bases from V and 4 bases from J, leaving 16 bases between. Written as DNA, the CDR3 is TGTGCCACTCGACTGTACGGGGGAGAGACCCAGTACTTC. Its translation: CATRLYGGETQYF.

The sample holds one count of this clone. The rearrangement uses TRBV5-4 and TRBJ2-7, with TRBD2 identical over 9 bases. The CDR3 consists of 16 residues. V gave up 4 bases and J gave up 5 bases; unmatched junction bases: 13. From germline, CDR1 is SGHNT and CDR2 YYREEE (reference sequence). This chain's CDR3 is CASSASRASGDHEQYF. Here the CDR3 DNA reads TGTGCCAGCAGCGCAAGTCGGGCTAGCGGGGATCACGAGCAGTACTTC.

The rearrangement links TRBV9 to TRBJ2-5, with 10 nucleotides matching TRBD1. Germline CDR1 SGDLS, CDR2 YYNGEE. The CDR3 sequence is 15 residues long. J gave up 7 bases and V 3 bases, and 9 bases lay outside the gene matches. CDR3 coding DNA: TGTGCCAGCAGCGCCGGGACAGGGGCTTCTGGGACCCAGTACTTC. Translated: CASSAGTGASGTQYF. Complete variable domain (other parts from reference TRBV9 and TRBJ2-5): DSGVTQTPKHLITATGQRVTLRCSPRSGDLSVYWYQQSLDQGLQFLIQYYNGEERAKGNILERFSAQQFPDLHSELNLSSLELGDSALYFCASSAGTGASGTQYFGPGTRLLVL.

The rearrangement uses TRBV10-3 and TRBJ2-7; possible D gene TRBD1, 6 bases. Germline CDR1 and CDR2: ENHRY and SYGVKD. The CDR3 is made up of 14 amino acids. V was clipped by 4 bases and J by 0 bases, with 10 bases between them. Written as DNA, the CDR3 is TGTGCCATCAGTGGCACAGGGTCCTCCTACGAGCAGTACTTC. This translates into CAISGTGSSYEQYF.

The chain uses TRBV30 and TRBJ1-2; possibly TRBD1 for D (6 bases). V lost 0 bases, J lost 3 bases, and 8 bases lay in between. This CDR3 has 13 amino acids. The germline CDR1 and CDR2 sequences are GTSNPN and SVGIG (reference sequence). This CDR3 reads CAWSVRQDYGYTF. Here the CDR3 DNA reads TGTGCCTGGAGTGTACGACAGGACTATGGCTACACCTTC.

The chain joins TRBV28 to TRBJ2-1; 7 bases fit TRBD1. The CDR3 sequence is 15 residues long. Trimming removed 4 bases from V and 8 bases from J; junction bases left unmatched: 11. Per the germline V gene, CDR1 is MDHEN and CDR2 is SYDVKM. The CDR3 sequence is CASSSGTELGDEQFF. The DNA for the CDR3 is TGTGCCAGCAGTTCCGGGACAGAATTGGGGGATGAGCAGTTCTTC.